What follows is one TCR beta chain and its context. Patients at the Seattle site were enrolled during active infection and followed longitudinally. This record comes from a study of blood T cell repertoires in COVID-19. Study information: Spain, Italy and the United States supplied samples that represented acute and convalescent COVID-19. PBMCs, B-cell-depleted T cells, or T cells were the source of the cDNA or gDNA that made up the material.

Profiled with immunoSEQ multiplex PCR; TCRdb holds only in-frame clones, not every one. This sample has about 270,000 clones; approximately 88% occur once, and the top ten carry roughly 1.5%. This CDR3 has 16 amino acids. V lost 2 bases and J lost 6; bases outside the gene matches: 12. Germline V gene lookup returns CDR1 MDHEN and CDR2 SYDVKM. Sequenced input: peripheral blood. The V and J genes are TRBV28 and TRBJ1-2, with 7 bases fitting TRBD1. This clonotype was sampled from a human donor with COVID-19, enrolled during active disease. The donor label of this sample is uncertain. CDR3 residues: CASSLPSLTGTNGYTF. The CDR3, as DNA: TGTGCCAGCAGTTTACCCTCCTTGACAGGGACAAATGGCTACACCTTC.